This T cell receptor (beta chain) stems from a study of human T cells and chemical hapten exposure. At the level of the study: Mostly female patients had alopecia areata, totalis or universalis.

The CDR3 runs to 15 residues. V dropped 4 bases and J dropped 5; count of bases not matched to a gene: 10. Germline V gives CDR1 SGHNT, CDR2 YYREEE (reference sequence). Study-level points and caveats: The donor cohort had alopecia, so its immune response may not match that of healthy people.

As for time point: patch test 2, 6 weeks after DPC sensitization. Described treatment: therapeutic diphenylcyclopropenone sensitization with weekly scalp DPC. This clonotype was detected ten times or more. Its antigen is unidentified. TCRdb reanalysed the RACE reads using MiXCR and keeps one entry per CDR3 protein. The sample has 35,000 to 45,000 distinct CDR3 sequences, 8% to 9.5% seen once. The genes are TRBV5-4 and TRBJ1-2, with 8 bases that match TRBD1. This sequence was found in a woman in her 40s with alopecia areata. Some clones in this sample may be carry-over from other donors' samples. Here the sequenced sample was whole blood, taken in connection with sensitization to the hapten diphenylcyclopropenone (DPC). CDR3 in amino acids: CASSLRTGPLYGYTF. CDR3 DNA: TGTGCCAGCAGCCTACGGACAGGGCCCTTATATGGCTACACCTTC.